The following is a T cell receptor (beta chain) sequence with its context. The antigen is not known. Other nucleotide sequences in the sample specify the same CDR3. PCR involved 60 Vbeta and 13 Jbeta primers. Profiled with immunoSEQ multiplex PCR; TCRdb holds only in-frame clones, not every one. The data show approximately 290,000 clones, about four fifths seen once. This entry is derived from a study of cytomegalovirus exposure and HLA in healthy donors. Study results and caveats: Sequencing depth roughly uniform across donors was assumed in presence/absence analyses. V segments that were indistinguishable, TRBV6-2 and TRBV6-3 among them, were omitted from analysis.

Trimming left V 3 bases short and J 3 bases short, with 12 bases between. The length of the CDR3 is 14 residues. Germline CDR1 is MDHEN and CDR2 is SYDVKM. This sequence was found in a girl aged 2 to 9 in good health and CMV-seronegative. Sequencing used PBMCs. The chain has TRBV28 and TRBJ2-7; perhaps TRBD1 as D (5 bases). CDR3 DNA sequence: TGTGCCAGCAGTTTCGCAGGGCAGGACTACGAGCAGTACTTC. Translated: CASSFAGQDYEQYF. Together with reference TRBV28 and TRBJ2-7, the CDR3 gives the full variable domain: DVKVTQSSRYLVKRTGEKVFLECVQDMDHENMFWYRQDPGLGLRLIYFSYDVKMKEKGDIPEGYSVSREKKERFSLILESASTNQTSMYLCASSFAGQDYEQYFGPGTRLTVT.